This T cell receptor (beta chain) appears in the sequencing data of a study of regulatory T cells in long-lasting Graves disease. The junction had 5 bases not matched to a gene; V was cut back by 2 bases and J by 7 bases. This CDR3 region has 15 residues. Per the germline V gene, CDR1 is SGHTA and CDR2 is FQGNSA. General study results and limits: Comparison showed that persistent patients shared more public clonotypes (about 2,600) than new patients (966). Sample size, which was small, may have reduced accuracy.

Turning to this clonotype: Its antigen is unidentified.

Relying on iRepertoire HTBI primers and Arm-PCR of CDR3 regions, the team built TCR beta libraries. TCRdb reprocessed the multiplex PCR reads with MiXCR, giving one entry per CDR3 protein. The sample shows some 500,000 distinct CDR3 sequences, about 16% of them seen only once. This sample's time point: newly diagnosed GD, antithyroid drugs for less than 3 months. Construction of the TCR library relied on RNA isolated from PBMCs. The data were also submitted as part of a second study, on T cells in Graves' hyperthyroidism and ophthalmopathy. That study adds: TCR CDR3 underwent first-round RT-PCR with the HTBI primer set.

The rearrangement joins TRBV7-2 to TRBJ1-4; 9 bases match TRBD1. The source of this sequence is a woman aged 35-65 years with Graves disease. Material: peripheral blood mononuclear cells (PBMCs), obtained at new diagnosis, from a patient treated with antithyroid drugs. CDR3 region: CASSLLGTGSEKLFF. DNA for the CDR3: TGTGCCAGCAGCTTATTAGGGACAGGGAGTGAAAAACTGTTTTTT.